This T cell receptor beta chain comes out of a study of glioma-infiltrating T cells. Trimming removed 4 bases from V and 0 bases from J, with 16 bases in between. Germline lookup yields CDR1 DFQATT and CDR2 SNEGSKA (reference sequence). CDR3 length equals 15 residues. On this clonotype: The antigen remains undetermined.

The iRepertoire nested amplicon-rescue multiplex PCR amplified TCR alpha and beta CDR3s from RNA. Each CDR3 protein is one row after TCRdb ran MiXCR on the multiplex PCR reads. The data contain over 130,000 distinct CDR3 sequences, 39% of them seen just once; the ten biggest clones take up 20%. General study results and limits: Tissue-blood divergence was below expectation in non-neoplastic patients, above in gliomas.

Sequenced material: glioma tissue, nonneoplastic brain tissue, or PBMCs (not recorded which). This chain joins TRBV20-1 and TRBJ2-7; maybe TRBD1 (6 bases). The source is a human donor with low-grade glioma or glioblastoma, undergoing nonglioma brain surgery, or in good health (not recorded which). CDR3 nucleotide sequence: TGCAGTGCTAAGATCCGGGACATAGGCTCCTACGAGCAGTACTTC. Its protein product is CSAKIRDIGSYEQYF.